These 25 T cell receptor beta chains share one sample of origin, sequenced in a study of T cells in Graves' hyperthyroidism and ophthalmopathy. There were TCR beta CDR3 regions amplified from RNA transcripts. HTBI primers were employed in a first-round RT-PCR of the TCR CDR3. From the multiplex PCR reads, TCRdb called clonotypes with MiXCR, one entry per CDR3 protein. The table shows roughly 740,000 distinct CDR3 sequences, with roughly 15% occurring only once. The specimen was blood. The receptors were sampled from a man between 18 and 29 years old with Graves' hyperthyroidism.

The rearrangement links TRBV30 to TRBJ2-3; D possibly corresponds to TRBD1 (5 bases). Germline V CDR1 and CDR2: GTSNPN, SVGIG (reference sequence). This CDR3 contains 15 residues. V was shortened by 3 bases and J by 0 bases, with 13 bases between the two germline ends. The CDR3 DNA follows: TGTGCCTGGAGCGAAGGGGTGACTAGCACAGATACGCAGTATTTT. Its translation: CAWSEGVTSTDTQYF.

In this sample, this clonotype turned up a few times. The chain has TRBV28 and TRBJ1-2; 12 nucleotides agree with TRBD1. Looked up from germline, CDR1 is MDHEN and CDR2 is SYDVKM. This CDR3 region has 13 residues. The V gene end was trimmed by 8 bases and the J gene end by 4 bases; junction bases not matched to a gene: 2. CDR3 bases: TGTGCCAGCGGGACAGGGGGCACCTATGGCTACACCTTC. It yields the protein CASGTGGTYGYTF.

The J gene is TRBJ2-5, the V gene TRBV4-1, with 10 bases fitting TRBD2. CDR3 size: 15 residues. The germline V gene has CDR1 MGHRA and CDR2 YSYEKL. Trimming cost V 3 bases and J 5 bases; bases outside gene matches: 6. This chain's CDR3 is CASSHSSGSGETQYF. The CDR3 DNA sequence: TGCGCCAGCAGCCACTCTAGCGGGAGTGGGGAGACCCAGTACTTC.

V usage is TRBV7-8 and J usage is TRBJ1-2; the match to TRBD1 covers 7 bases. Losses at the gene ends were 1 base for V and 8 bases for J; bases not matched to a gene: 7. Germline values: CDR1 SGHVS, CDR2 FQNEAQ. CDR3 length equals 14 residues. Written as DNA, the CDR3 is TGTGCCAGCAGCTTAGATTTGACAGGGAGGGGCTACACCTTC. Its translation is CASSLDLTGRGYTF.

This clonotype was observed at least ten times. The CDR3 DNA reads TGTGCCAGCAGTGAATCCCCTCCTAGTTCAGATACGCAGTATTTT. Encoded protein: CASSESPPSSDTQYF. The V gene is TRBV12-3 or TRBV12-4, the J gene TRBJ2-3, with D unresolved. Trimming removed 5 bases at V and 4 bases at J, with 16 bases between. The CDR3 length is 15 residues.

The chain is built from TRBV28 and TRBJ2-7, with TRBD2 as a possible D gene (6 bases). Trimming took off 7 bases at V and 4 bases at J, with 17 bases between the two ends. The CDR3 runs to 14 residues. Germline V lookup: CDR1 MDHEN, CDR2 SYDVKM. CDR3: CASTGWGESYEQYF. CDR3 nucleotides: TGTGCCAGCACCGGATGGGGGGAGTCATACGAGCAGTACTTC.

The chain is built from TRBV14 and TRBJ2-3; possible D gene TRBD2, 5 bases. The CDR3 is 16 residues long. V shed 4 bases and J shed 4 bases, with 18 bases lying between them. CDR1 is SGHDN and CDR2 is FVKESK in the germline V gene. The CDR3 here is CASSRVGGLWADTQYF. The CDR3 DNA reads as TGTGCCAGCAGCCGGGTAGGCGGACTGTGGGCAGATACGCAGTATTTT.

This clonotype has more than one count but fewer than ten. V and J are TRBV12-3 or TRBV12-4 and TRBJ1-2, with TRBD1 as a possible D gene (6 bases). The CDR3 spans 15 residues. Trimming shortened V by 7 bases and J by 2 bases, and 17 bases separated the two germline ends. This CDR3 reads CASTSGTTGNYGYTF. CDR3 in DNA: TGTGCCAGCACCTCAGGAACGACAGGCAACTATGGCTACACCTTC.

The chain carries TRBV12-3 or TRBV12-4 and TRBJ2-6, with 9 bases identical to TRBD1. The J segment lost 2 bases and the V segment lost 10 bases, leaving 27 bases of the junction unmatched. The CDR3 contains 22 residues. CDR3 DNA sequence: TGTGCCACCGGCGGCTACACAGGGGGCGGAATCCCTTTTAATCCTGGGGCCAACGTCCTGACTTTC. Translated: CATGGYTGGGIPFNPGANVLTF.

This clonotype came up many times. V is TRBV20-1 and J is TRBJ2-5; possible D gene TRBD1, 6 bases. Trimming took off 2 bases at V and 4 bases at J, with 11 bases between the two ends. From germline, CDR1 is DFQATT and CDR2 SNEGSKA (reference sequence). The CDR3 length is 13 residues. The CDR3 sequence is CSARHTGRETQYF. The CDR3 nucleotides are TGCAGTGCTAGACATACAGGGAGAGAGACCCAGTACTTC.

The chain joins TRBV20-1 to TRBJ1-1; D possibly corresponds to TRBD1 (5 bases). CDR1 and CDR2 from the germline V gene are DFQATT and SNEGSKA (reference sequence). The CDR3 loop spans 15 amino acids. V lost 0 bases to trimming and J lost 4 bases, with 15 bases between them. The CDR3 reads CSARDHGAGSTEAFF. The DNA for the CDR3 is TGCAGTGCTAGAGATCACGGGGCGGGTAGCACTGAAGCTTTCTTT.

This clonotype has at least ten counts. The chain links TRBV2 to TRBJ1-1; a possible D gene is TRBD1 (6 bases). Germline V gene data show CDR1 as SNHLY and CDR2 as FYNNEI. V lost 10 bases to trimming and J lost 0 bases, with 21 bases between them. The CDR3 has 16 residues. This CDR3 is CAIIKNPRTVNTEAFF. CDR3 nucleotides: TGTGCCATCATAAAAAACCCTCGGACAGTGAACACTGAAGCTTTCTTT. The whole variable domain, remainder taken from reference TRBV2 and TRBJ1-1, is EPEVTQTPSHQVTQMGQEVILRCVPISNHLYFYWYRQILGQKVEFLVSFYNNEISEKSEIFDDQFSVERPDGSNFTLKIRSTKLEDSAMYFCAIIKNPRTVNTEAFFGQGTRLTVV.

This clonotype came up a few times. V gene TRBV19 combines with J gene TRBJ1-2, with TRBD1 matching 7 bases. The CDR3 runs to 14 residues. V shed 8 bases and J 4 bases; nucleotides not matched to a gene: 10. Germline CDR1 LNHDA, CDR2 SQIVND (reference sequence). As DNA, the CDR3 is TGTGCCAGTTCAAGGGGGCCCTTAGGCTATGGCTACACCTTC. Encoded protein: CASSRGPLGYGYTF. Combining the CDR3 with reference TRBV19 and TRBJ1-2 gives the whole variable domain DGGITQSPKYLFRKEGQNVTLSCEQNLNHDAMYWYRQDPGQGLRLIYYSQIVNDFQKGDIAEGYSVSREKKESFPLTVTSAQKNPTAFYLCASSRGPLGYGYTFGSGTRLTVV.

The chain is built from TRBV20-1 and TRBJ1-1; D possibly corresponds to TRBD1 (5 bases). The germline gives CDR1 DFQATT, CDR2 SNEGSKA (reference sequence). The CDR3 consists of 15 residues. V lost 0 bases and J lost 5, with 16 bases in between. As DNA, the CDR3 is TGCAGTGCTAGAGATCCGACAGCCGCGGGGACTGAAGCTTTCTTT. Protein product: CSARDPTAAGTEAFF.

This clonotype was seen many times. Relative to the germline gene, one junction end is altered; a read error may explain this. CDR3 amino acids: CASSLQGGNQPQHF. CDR3 in DNA: TGTGCCAGCAGTTTACAAGGGGGGAATCAGCCCCAGCATTTT. This sequence joins TRBV5-1 and TRBJ1-5, with a weak D call TRBD1 (6 bases). From germline, CDR1 is SGHRS and CDR2 YFSETQ. There are 14 residues in the CDR3.

This clonotype was seen repeatedly, ten times or more. The rearrangement uses TRBV30 and TRBJ2-3; 7 bases are a match to TRBD2. CDR1 is GTSNPN and CDR2 is SVGIG in the germline V gene (reference sequence). The CDR3 consists of 14 residues. Unmatched junction bases numbered 6, after V lost 4 bases and J lost 2 bases. The CDR3 sequence: CAWKLGTNTDTQYF. Here the CDR3 DNA reads TGTGCCTGGAAACTGGGGACTAACACAGATACGCAGTATTTT.

This clonotype was seen repeatedly, ten times or more. The CDR3 bases are TGTGCCAGCACCCTTCCCGCCGGGACTAGCAACAATGAGCAGTTCTTC. This translates into CASTLPAGTSNNEQFF. This rearrangement joins TRBV7-9 to TRBJ2-1; TRBD2 matches 9 bases. V shed 7 bases and J 5 bases; nucleotides not matched to a gene: 12. Germline V gene data show CDR1 as SEHNR and CDR2 as FQNEAQ (reference sequence). CDR3 length: 16 amino acids. Together with reference TRBV7-9 and TRBJ2-1, the CDR3 gives the full variable domain: DTGVSQNPRHKITKRGQNVTFRCDPISEHNRLYWYRQTLGQGPEFLTYFQNEAQLEKSRLLSDRFSAERPKGSFSTLEIQRTEQGDSAMYLCASTLPAGTSNNEQFFGPGTRLTVL.

This chain links TRBV20-1 with TRBJ2-1, with 7 bases fitting TRBD2. After removal of 4 bases from V and 9 bases from J, the junction contained 6 bases not matched to a gene. The length of the CDR3 is 12 residues. CDR1 and CDR2 (germline): DFQATT, SNEGSKA (reference sequence). CDR3 region: CSAMGGDAEQFF. Here the CDR3 DNA reads TGCAGTGCTATGGGGGGGGATGCTGAGCAGTTCTTC.

This clonotype occurred a few times. The chain joins TRBV20-1 to TRBJ1-1; the D gene is possibly TRBD1 (6 bases). V lost 3 bases to trimming and J lost 10 bases, with 12 bases between them. Germline V gives CDR1 DFQATT, CDR2 SNEGSKA (reference sequence). CDR3 length: 11 residues. CDR3 amino acids: CSARSTGPAFF. In nucleotides, the CDR3 is TGCAGTGCTAGGTCAACAGGGCCAGCTTTCTTT.

This rearrangement joins TRBV6-1 to TRBJ1-5; TRBD1 matches at 9 bases. The CDR3 has 14 amino acids. Germline values: CDR1 MNHNS, CDR2 SASEGT. With V trimmed by 6 bases and J by 6 bases, 6 bases remained unmatched. The CDR3 DNA sequence: TGTGCCAGCAGGGGACAGGGTTACAGTCAGCCCCAGCATTTT. Its translation is CASRGQGYSQPQHF.

This clonotype was seen a few times. J is TRBJ1-2 and V is TRBV12-3 or TRBV12-4, with no clear D. V shed 6 bases and J shed 8 bases, with 13 bases lying between them. The CDR3 has 12 residues. CDR3 sequence (DNA): TGTGCCAGCAGGCTTTCCCCGGGGGGCTACACCTTC. This translates into CASRLSPGGYTF.

A few counts support this clonotype. The genes are TRBV29-1 and TRBJ2-1; 9 bases fit TRBD2. V was pared by 6 bases and J by 4 bases, with 7 bases of the junction left unmatched. CDR1 and CDR2 (germline): SQVTM, ANQGSEA. CDR3 length: 14 residues. CDR3 loop: CSVPGTSRYNEQFF. The DNA for the CDR3 is TGCAGCGTCCCCGGGACTAGCAGATACAATGAGCAGTTCTTC.

This clonotype was picked up a small number of times. V is TRBV4-3 and J is TRBJ2-1, with a possible D match to TRBD1 (5 bases). V was pared by 2 bases and J by 7 bases, with 15 bases between. This CDR3 is built from 15 residues. Germline CDR1 LGHNA, CDR2 YSLEER. The CDR3 protein is CASSQNYAGNNEQFF. Written as DNA, the CDR3 is TGCGCCAGCAGCCAAAATTACGCAGGGAATAATGAGCAGTTCTTC.

In nucleotides, the CDR3 is TGTGCCAGCAGCCCTACTAGCGGGAGTCTCGACGAGCAGTACTTC. Encoded protein: CASSPTSGSLDEQYF. J is TRBJ2-7 and V is TRBV5-5, with 11 bases fitting TRBD2. The CDR3 totals 15 residues. Germline CDR1 SGHKS, CDR2 YYEKEE (reference sequence). V lost 4 bases, J lost 5 bases, and 8 bases stayed unmatched.

The table lists this clonotype with a few counts. The CDR3 DNA reads TGTGCCAGCAGTTTACACAGGGGATACGGTGAGCAGTTCTTC. Translation gives CASSLHRGYGEQFF. V is TRBV11-3 and J is TRBJ2-1; 7 nucleotides match TRBD1. Germline loops: CDR1 SGHNT, CDR2 YENEEA. The CDR3 sequence is 14 residues long. Losses at the gene ends were 6 bases for V and 9 bases for J; bases not matched to a gene: 11.